The rows below give T cell receptor beta chains drawn from one sample of a study of Ad26.COV2.S vaccination and SARS-CoV-2 variants. Sequenced by immunoSEQ multiplex PCR; TCRdb stores in-frame clones only, minus some. The sample records some 180,000 clones, roughly 87% being singletons. The sample consisted of peripheral blood, taken after recovery from COVID-19. The receptors shown here come from a human donor who had recovered from COVID-19. Both conserved end residues are part of each CDR3. D genes are given only for firm matches. The size entry is marked missing in some rows and otherwise reads once, few, many or a size class.

v_call	j_call	d_call	clone_size	cdr3_length	cdr3_nt	cdr3_aa
TRBV6-5	TRBJ2-5	NA	NA	14	TGTGCCAGCAGTCAACTTCTCGGGGGAGAGACCCAGTACTTC	CASSQLLGGETQYF
TRBV7-9	TRBJ2-7	TRBD2	NA	16	TGTGCCAGCAGCTCGTTTAGCGGGGGGGCCATTTACGAGCAGTACTTC	CASSSFSGGAIYEQYF
TRBV12-3/TRBV12-4	TRBJ2-3	NA	NA	12	TGTGCCAGCAGTTTTACCTCATATACGCAGTATTTT	CASSFTSYTQYF
TRBV30	TRBJ2-7	TRBD2	NA	16	TGTGCCTTTACTTCGTCGGGGACTATCACTCGGGACGAGCAGTACTTC	CAFTSSGTITRDEQYF
TRBV7-8	TRBJ2-2	NA	NA	18	TGTGCCAGCAGCCAAGGCGCGTGGGGGCAGGGCAGGACCGGGGAGCTGTTTTTT	CASSQGAWGQGRTGELFF
TRBV3-1/TRBV3-2	TRBJ2-2	NA	NA	12	TGTGCCAGCAGCCAACCCACCGGGGAGCTGTTTTTT	CASSQPTGELFF
TRBV28	TRBJ2-1	TRBD2	NA	17	TGTGCCAGCAGTTTAATTACGGGGGGAACTATCTACAATGAGCAGTTCTTC	CASSLITGGTIYNEQFF
TRBV7-8	TRBJ2-1	NA	NA	16	TGTGCCAGCAGCTTAGGGAAGGTCTGGGATGGGGAAGAGCAGTTCTTC	CASSLGKVWDGEEQFF
TRBV9	TRBJ1-4	NA	NA	14	TGTGCCAGCAGCGTAGCCCCCGGGGGTGAAAAACTGTTTTTT	CASSVAPGGEKLFF
TRBV3-1/TRBV3-2	TRBJ1-6	NA	NA	15	TGTGCCAGCAGCCCTACCGGGACGGAAAATTCACCCCTCCACTTT	CASSPTGTENSPLHF
TRBV7-8	TRBJ1-4	TRBD1	NA	15	TGTGCCAGCAGCTTAGGGACAGGGGTGAATGAAAAACTGTTTTTT	CASSLGTGVNEKLFF
TRBV18	TRBJ1-2	NA	NA	11	TGTGCCAGCTCACAGAGGGATGGCTACACCTTC	CASSQRDGYTF
TRBV5-1	TRBJ2-7	TRBD1	NA	14	TGCGCCAGCAGCTGGAACAGGGGACCCCACGAGCAGTACTTC	CASSWNRGPHEQYF
TRBV21-1	TRBJ1-2	NA	NA	15	TGTGCCAGCCCTCTAGGGACAGGGGAAATCTATGGCTACACCTTC	CASPLGTGEIYGYTF
TRBV11-2	TRBJ2-3	NA	NA	14	TGTGCCAGCAGCTTAGTCGCCAGCACAGATACGCAGTATTTT	CASSLVASTDTQYF
TRBV23-1	TRBJ2-1	TRBD2	NA	21	TGCGCCAGCAGTCAACCCGCAGACCGACTAGCGGGGGGCCCATCCTACAATGAGCAGTTCTTC	CASSQPADRLAGGPSYNEQFF
TRBV28	TRBJ1-1	NA	NA	16	TGTGCCAGCAGGTACGACATTCTAATATCGAACACTGAAGCTTTCTTT	CASRYDILISNTEAFF
TRBV6-4	TRBJ2-1	NA	NA	17	TGTGCCAGCAGGGGGGTTGAACCGGGACCTAACTACAATGAGCAGTTCTTC	CASRGVEPGPNYNEQFF
TRBV29-1	TRBJ1-2	NA	once	13	TGCAGCGTCAGACGGACAGCTAACTATGGCTACACCTTC	CSVRRTANYGYTF
TRBV28	TRBJ1-1	NA	NA	13	TGTGCCAGCAGTCCAGGCCGGAACACTGAAGCTTTCTTT	CASSPGRNTEAFF
TRBV12-3/TRBV12-4	TRBJ2-1	NA	NA	13	TGTGCCAGCAAGGAAAGCTCCTACAATGAGCAGTTCTTC	CASKESSYNEQFF
TRBV30	TRBJ2-3	NA	NA	14	TGTGCCTGGAGTCTCAATAGCGATACAGATACGCAGTATTTT	CAWSLNSDTDTQYF
TRBV3-1/TRBV3-2	TRBJ2-1	TRBD2	NA	13	TGTGCCAGCAGCTTAGCGGGCAACAATGAGCAGTTCTTC	CASSLAGNNEQFF
TRBV25-1	TRBJ1-5	TRBD1	NA	13	TGTGCCAGCAGTGGGGACAGCTTGGGGACCCAGCATTTT	CASSGDSLGTQHF
TRBV5-6	TRBJ1-1	TRBD1	NA	15	TGTGCCAGCCTACGGAGGGGGCTCTGGGACACTGAAGCTTTCTTT	CASLRRGLWDTEAFF
TRBV29-1	TRBJ1-3	NA	NA	13	TGCAGCGGTCGAGGGGCGGCCGGAAACACCATATATTTT	CSGRGAAGNTIYF
TRBV30	TRBJ2-7	NA	NA	13	TGTGCCTGCTCTGGGACAAGTGACTACGAGCAGTACTTC	CACSGTSDYEQYF
TRBV7-8	TRBJ2-1	NA	NA	14	TGTGCCAGCAGCAGCGATACTCCCTACAATGAGCAGTTCTTC	CASSSDTPYNEQFF
TRBV11-2	TRBJ2-2	NA	NA	14	TGTGCCAGCAGCCTATACCGGAACACCGGGGAGCTGTTTTTT	CASSLYRNTGELFF
TRBV7-3	TRBJ1-3	NA	once	14	TGTGCCAGCAGCCCCGGGAGCTCTGGAAACACCATATATTTT	CASSPGSSGNTIYF
TRBV3-1/TRBV3-2	TRBJ2-2	NA	NA	14	TGTGCCAGCAGCCCCCAATTAGGCACCGGGGAGCTGTTTTTT	CASSPQLGTGELFF
TRBV12-3/TRBV12-4	TRBJ1-3	NA	NA	13	TGTGCCAGCAGGGCCTACTCTGGAAACACCATATATTTT	CASRAYSGNTIYF
TRBV11-2	TRBJ2-1	TRBD2	NA	16	TGTGCCAGCAGCCCTTCCCATCGGCTAGCGGGCAATGAGCAGTTCTTC	CASSPSHRLAGNEQFF
TRBV7-9	TRBJ1-2	NA	NA	14	TGTGCCAGCAGCCGCGGCGGAGGGGCGGTTGGCTACACCTTC	CASSRGGGAVGYTF
TRBV18	TRBJ2-7	NA	NA	11	TGTGCCAGCTCACCGAGTCACGAGCAGTACTTC	CASSPSHEQYF
TRBV10-1	TRBJ2-3	TRBD2	NA	15	TGCGCCAGCAGGCCAGGACTAGCGGCCACAGATACGCAGTATTTT	CASRPGLAATDTQYF
TRBV18	TRBJ2-3	NA	NA	17	TGTGCCAGCTCACCCCGGAAGGAGGGGTCTAGCACAGATACGCAGTATTTT	CASSPRKEGSSTDTQYF
TRBV4-1	TRBJ1-2	NA	NA	14	TGCGCCAGCAGCCGGTCCCCGGGAATCGGCGGCTACACCTTC	CASSRSPGIGGYTF
TRBV5-1	TRBJ1-1	NA	once	14	TGCGCCAGCAGCTTTACCCCGCAGGACACTGAAGCTTTCTTT	CASSFTPQDTEAFF
TRBV28	TRBJ2-7	TRBD2	NA	13	TGTGCCAGCCGGTACGGGGGGAAGAACGAGCAGTACTTC	CASRYGGKNEQYF
TRBV7-8	TRBJ1-6	NA	NA	15	TGTGCCAGCAGCCCCGACAGGTTTTCAAATTCACCCCTCCACTTT	CASSPDRFSNSPLHF
TRBV4-1	TRBJ2-3	TRBD2	NA	19	TGCGCCAGCAGCCAAGGGGTTCTAGCGGGACTTGGGGGCACAGATACGCAGTATTTT	CASSQGVLAGLGGTDTQYF
TRBV7-9	TRBJ2-3	NA	NA	14	TGTGCCAGCAGCACCAGGGACCCCACAGATACGCAGTATTTT	CASSTRDPTDTQYF
TRBV11-2	TRBJ1-6	NA	NA	14	TGTGCCAGCAGCTTAGATCCGGGGACCACACCCCTCCACTTT	CASSLDPGTTPLHF
TRBV5-1	TRBJ1-2	NA	NA	14	TGCGCCAGCAGCACGGGGCATAATAAGATGGGCTACACCTTC	CASSTGHNKMGYTF
TRBV7-7	TRBJ2-3	NA	NA	15	TGTGCCAGCAGCTCCGGTAGCGGTAGCACAGATACGCAGTATTTT	CASSSGSGSTDTQYF
TRBV7-2	TRBJ1-2	NA	NA	15	TGTGCCAGCAGCTTAGGGAGGGGCCTTAGATCTGGCTACACCTTC	CASSLGRGLRSGYTF
TRBV29-1	TRBJ2-3	NA	NA	14	TGCAGCGTTGAGGAGGGGACCCACACAGATACGCAGTATTTT	CSVEEGTHTDTQYF
TRBV4-2	TRBJ1-1	NA	NA	13	TGTGCCAGCAGCCTCAGCGGGTCCACTGAAGCTTTCTTT	CASSLSGSTEAFF
TRBV9	TRBJ2-2	NA	NA	14	TGTGCCAGCAGCGTAGAGGGCAGAACCGGGGAGCTGTTTTTT	CASSVEGRTGELFF
TRBV19	TRBJ1-2	NA	NA	11	TGTGCCAGTAGGGCGGGCTATGGCTACACCTTC	CASRAGYGYTF
TRBV9	TRBJ1-5	NA	NA	16	TGTGCCAGCAGCGTAAGGGTCCTGATTAGCAATCAGCCCCAGCATTTT	CASSVRVLISNQPQHF
TRBV27	TRBJ2-7	NA	NA	13	TGTGCCAGCAGTTTATCGACCAGGATCGGGCAGTACTTC	CASSLSTRIGQYF
TRBV3-1/TRBV3-2	TRBJ1-3	NA	once	12	TGTGCCAGCAGTCTACAGGGAAACACCATATATTTT	CASSLQGNTIYF
TRBV6-5	TRBJ1-6	TRBD1	NA	14	TGTGCCAGCAGCCTCCCGGGACAGTCTTCGGTCCTCCACTTT	CASSLPGQSSVLHF
TRBV9	TRBJ2-1	NA	NA	17	TGTGCCAGCAGCCCAAGCTCGGGCACTAGTCGGGACAATGAGCAGTTCTTC	CASSPSSGTSRDNEQFF
TRBV19	TRBJ2-7	NA	NA	13	TGTGCCAGTAGGCCGACAGGACAGTACGAGCAGTACTTC	CASRPTGQYEQYF